This T cell receptor (beta chain) comes out of a study of blood T cell repertoires in COVID-19. Study information: COVID-19 samples from acute and convalescent phases originated in the United States, Italy and Spain. From T cells, B-cell-depleted T cells, or PBMCs came the material, which was cDNA or gDNA.

The CDR3 spans 16 residues. From germline, CDR1 is SEHNR and CDR2 FQNEAQ (reference sequence). The V segment lost 5 bases and the J segment 4 bases; nucleotides outside the gene matches: 14. Produced via immunoSEQ multiplex PCR; TCRdb's table is partial and in-frame only. The data hold roughly 250,000 clones, with 83% observed a single time. The sample comprised peripheral blood. The chain recombines TRBV7-9 with TRBJ2-7; 7 bases map to TRBD1. This receptor was identified in a woman between 50 and 59 years old with acute or convalescent COVID-19. The CDR3 spells CASSPTWGSGGYEQYF. The CDR3 nucleotides read TGTGCCAGCAGCCCTACTTGGGGGTCAGGGGGTTACGAGCAGTACTTC.